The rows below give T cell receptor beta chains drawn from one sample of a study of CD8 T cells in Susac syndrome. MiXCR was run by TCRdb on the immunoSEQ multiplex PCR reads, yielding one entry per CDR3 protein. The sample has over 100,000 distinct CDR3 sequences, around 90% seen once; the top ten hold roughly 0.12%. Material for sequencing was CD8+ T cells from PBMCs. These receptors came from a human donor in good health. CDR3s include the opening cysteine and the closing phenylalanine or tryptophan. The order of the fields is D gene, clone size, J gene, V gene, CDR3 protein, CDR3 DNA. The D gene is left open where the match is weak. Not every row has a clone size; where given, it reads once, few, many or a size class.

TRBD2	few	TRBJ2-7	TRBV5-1	CASSSTSGGAGEQYF	TGCGCCAGCAGCTCCACTAGCGGGGGGGCCGGGGAGCAGTACTTC
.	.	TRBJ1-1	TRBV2	CASKPPSVKTEAFF	TGTGCCAGCAAGCCCCCTTCTGTGAAGACTGAAGCTTTCTTT
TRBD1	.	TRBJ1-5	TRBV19	CASPPGQGAAQPQHF	TGTGCCAGTCCCCCGGGACAGGGGGCTGCTCAGCCCCAGCATTTT
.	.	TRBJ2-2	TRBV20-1	CSAREIPGELFF	TGCAGTGCTAGAGAAATCCCCGGGGAGCTGTTTTTT
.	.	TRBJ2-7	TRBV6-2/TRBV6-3	CASSFVPTEAASYEQYF	TGTGCCAGCAGTTTCGTCCCGACCGAAGCGGCCTCCTACGAGCAGTACTTC
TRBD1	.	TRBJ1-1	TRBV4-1	CASSLLPGGTNTEAFF	TGCGCCAGCAGCCTCCTGCCAGGGGGCACGAACACTGAAGCTTTCTTT
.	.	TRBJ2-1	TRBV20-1	CSATFRSRTPNEQFF	TGCAGTGCAACATTCCGGTCAAGAACCCCGAATGAGCAGTTCTTC
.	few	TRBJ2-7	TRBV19	CASSRHSTYEQYF	TGTGCCAGTAGTCGGCACAGCACCTACGAGCAGTACTTC
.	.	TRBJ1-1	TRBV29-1	CSVDDRPGHTEAFF	TGCAGCGTTGACGACAGGCCCGGACATACTGAAGCTTTCTTT
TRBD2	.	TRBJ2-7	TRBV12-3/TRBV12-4	CASTSDLAGYEQYF	TGTGCCAGCACCTCAGACCTAGCGGGCTACGAGCAGTACTTC
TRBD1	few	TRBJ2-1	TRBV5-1	CASSLVAGGFSYNEQFF	TGCGCCAGCAGCTTGGTTGCAGGGGGCTTTTCCTACAATGAGCAGTTCTTC
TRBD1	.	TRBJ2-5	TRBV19	CASTEAKVPGQGGETQYF	TGTGCCAGTACTGAGGCGAAGGTCCCAGGACAGGGAGGAGAGACCCAGTACTTC
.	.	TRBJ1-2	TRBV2	CASRGREQTLNYGYTF	TGTGCCAGCAGGGGACGGGAACAGACCCTCAACTATGGCTACACCTTC
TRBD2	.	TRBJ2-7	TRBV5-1	CASSLREGWEQYF	TGCGCCAGCAGCTTGAGGGAGGGATGGGAGCAGTACTTC
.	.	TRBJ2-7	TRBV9	CASSVAETRYEQYF	TGTGCCAGCAGCGTAGCGGAGACTCGGTACGAGCAGTACTTC
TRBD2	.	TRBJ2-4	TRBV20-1	CSAPPGLAGGKNIQYF	TGCAGTGCTCCGCCGGGACTAGCGGGAGGTAAAAACATTCAGTACTTC
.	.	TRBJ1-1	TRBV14	CASSQDFVGTEAFF	TGTGCCAGCAGCCAAGACTTCGTGGGCACTGAAGCTTTCTTT
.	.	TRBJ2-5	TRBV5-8	CASSYVGGEETQYF	TGTGCCAGCAGCTACGTAGGGGGGGAAGAGACCCAGTACTTC
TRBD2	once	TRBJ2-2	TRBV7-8	CASSLPRGRASGDLGNTGELFF	TGTGCCAGCAGCTTACCTCGCGGGCGGGCTAGCGGGGACCTTGGGAACACCGGGGAGCTGTTTTTT
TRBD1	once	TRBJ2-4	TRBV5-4	CASSLGQGNIQYF	TGTGCCAGCAGCTTGGGACAGGGGAACATTCAGTACTTC
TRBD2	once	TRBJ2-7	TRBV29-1	CSVRAGGLGEQYF	TGCAGCGTCCGAGCGGGAGGGCTGGGAGAGCAGTACTTC
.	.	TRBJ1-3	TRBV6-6	CASSYEARRNTIYF	TGTGCCAGCAGTTACGAGGCCCGGCGAAACACCATATATTTT
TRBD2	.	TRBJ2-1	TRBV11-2	CASSLAGRGVYEQFF	TGTGCCAGCAGCTTAGCGGGGCGGGGGGTTTATGAGCAGTTCTTC
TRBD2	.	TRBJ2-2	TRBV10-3	CAISGLAGYNTGELFF	TGTGCCATCAGTGGACTAGCGGGATACAACACCGGGGAGCTGTTTTTT
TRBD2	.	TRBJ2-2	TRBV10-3	CAIQTSGGLNTGELFF	TGTGCCATCCAGACTAGCGGGGGCCTTAACACCGGGGAGCTGTTTTTT
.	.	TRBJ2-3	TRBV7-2	CASSSKGGGPTDTQYF	TGTGCCAGCAGCTCAAAGGGGGGGGGCCCCACAGATACGCAGTATTTT
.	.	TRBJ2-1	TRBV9	CASSVASEGGEQFF	TGTGCCAGCAGCGTAGCTAGTGAAGGAGGTGAGCAGTTCTTC
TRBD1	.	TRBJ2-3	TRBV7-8	CASSLSGGTQYF	TGTGCCAGCAGCTTATCAGGGGGAACGCAGTATTTT
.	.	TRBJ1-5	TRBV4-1	CASSQEGGSNQPQHF	TGCGCCAGCAGCCAAGAAGGGGGTAGCAATCAGCCCCAGCATTTT
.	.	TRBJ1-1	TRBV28	CASKDTEAFF	TGTGCCAGCAAGGACACTGAAGCTTTCTTT
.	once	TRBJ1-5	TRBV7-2	CASSAGQNNQPQHF	TGTGCCAGCAGCGCCGGACAGAACAATCAGCCCCAGCATTTT
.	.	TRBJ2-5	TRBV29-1	CSVEEVRRDGGLQETQYF	TGCAGCGTTGAAGAGGTTCGGAGAGACGGGGGGCTCCAAGAGACCCAGTACTTC
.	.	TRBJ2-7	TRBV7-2	CASSLEVRDQPYEQYF	TGTGCCAGCAGCTTAGAAGTTCGGGACCAGCCCTACGAGCAGTACTTC
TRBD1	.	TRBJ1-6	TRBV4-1	CASSQDRVYNSPLHF	TGCGCCAGCAGCCAGGACAGGGTGTATAATTCACCCCTCCACTTT
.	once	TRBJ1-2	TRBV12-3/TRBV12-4	CASSPRQVPSNYGYTF	TGTGCCAGCAGTCCCCGACAGGTCCCGTCTAACTATGGCTACACCTTC
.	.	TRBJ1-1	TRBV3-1	CASRTPGQEAFF	TGTGCCAGCAGGACACCGGGACAAGAAGCTTTCTTT
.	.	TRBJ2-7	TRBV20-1	CSARDEGARSYEQYF	TGCAGTGCTAGAGACGAGGGTGCTCGGTCCTACGAGCAGTACTTC
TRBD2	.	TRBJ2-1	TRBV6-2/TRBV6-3	CASSNLAGEQFF	TGTGCCAGCAGTAATTTAGCGGGGGAACAGTTCTTC